These T cell receptor beta chains were read from a single sample in a study of shared clonotypes between healthy human individuals. The protocol was immunoSEQ multiplex PCR, while the TCRdb copy is restricted to in-frame clones and leaves out a portion. The table has millions of clones, roughly 95% seen once. Sequenced: naive CD8+ T cells sorted from blood. The receptors shown here come from a young man in good health. Each CDR3 is given with its conserved first and last residue. The D gene is left open where the match is weak. Not all rows give a size; the values are once, few, many and, for expanded clones, a class.

j_call: TRBJ2-3; clone_size: NA; d_call: NA; v_call: TRBV30; cdr3_aa: CAWSFLSGITDTQYF; cdr3_nt: TGTGCCTGGAGCTTCCTTAGCGGAATTACAGATACGCAGTATTTT
j_call: TRBJ2-3; clone_size: NA; d_call: NA; v_call: TRBV4-3; cdr3_aa: CASSQVWERGDTQYF; cdr3_nt: TGCGCCAGCAGCCAAGTCTGGGAGAGAGGAGATACGCAGTATTTT
j_call: TRBJ2-1; clone_size: NA; d_call: TRBD2; v_call: TRBV27; cdr3_aa: CASRLLASNEQFF; cdr3_nt: TGTGCCAGCAGACTACTAGCGTCCAATGAGCAGTTCTTC
j_call: TRBJ2-7; clone_size: NA; d_call: NA; v_call: TRBV5-6; cdr3_aa: CASETGTGGYEQYF; cdr3_nt: TGTGCCAGCGAGACGGGGACCGGGGGCTACGAGCAGTACTTC
j_call: TRBJ2-2; clone_size: NA; d_call: NA; v_call: TRBV4-1; cdr3_aa: CASAGTLNTGELFF; cdr3_nt: TGCGCCAGTGCCGGGACTCTAAACACCGGGGAGCTGTTTTTT
j_call: TRBJ1-2; clone_size: NA; d_call: NA; v_call: TRBV28; cdr3_aa: CASSFRTADVSGYTF; cdr3_nt: TGTGCCAGCAGTTTCAGGACTGCCGATGTCAGTGGCTACACCTTC
j_call: TRBJ2-5; clone_size: NA; d_call: TRBD2; v_call: TRBV25-1; cdr3_aa: CASSEYLGRGSQETQYF; cdr3_nt: TGTGCCAGCAGTGAATATCTCGGGCGGGGGTCCCAAGAGACCCAGTACTTC
j_call: TRBJ1-3; clone_size: NA; d_call: NA; v_call: TRBV5-1; cdr3_aa: CASLPTRGNTIYF; cdr3_nt: TGCGCCAGCTTACCGACACGAGGAAACACCATATATTTT
j_call: TRBJ2-7; clone_size: NA; d_call: TRBD2; v_call: TRBV7-9; cdr3_aa: CASSPTSGSSYEQYF; cdr3_nt: TGTGCCAGCAGCCCTACTAGCGGGAGCTCCTACGAGCAGTACTTC
j_call: TRBJ2-5; clone_size: once; d_call: NA; v_call: TRBV27; cdr3_aa: CASSLARQETQYF; cdr3_nt: TGTGCCAGCAGTTTAGCTAGACAAGAGACCCAGTACTTC
j_call: TRBJ2-3; clone_size: NA; d_call: NA; v_call: TRBV9; cdr3_aa: CASSVRGSGAQDTQYF; cdr3_nt: TGTGCCAGCAGCGTCCGGGGTAGCGGTGCCCAAGATACGCAGTATTTT
j_call: TRBJ2-7; clone_size: NA; d_call: TRBD2; v_call: TRBV2; cdr3_aa: CASSVWGGYEQYF; cdr3_nt: TGTGCCAGCAGTGTGTGGGGGGGCTACGAGCAGTACTTC
j_call: TRBJ2-1; clone_size: NA; d_call: NA; v_call: TRBV5-1; cdr3_aa: CASSFVGGGDEQFF; cdr3_nt: TGCGCCAGCAGCTTTGTTGGAGGCGGGGATGAGCAGTTCTTC
j_call: TRBJ2-2; clone_size: once; d_call: NA; v_call: TRBV18; cdr3_aa: CASTTETGELFF; cdr3_nt: TGTGCCAGCACGACAGAGACCGGGGAGCTGTTTTTT
j_call: TRBJ1-1; clone_size: NA; d_call: NA; v_call: TRBV7-9; cdr3_aa: CASSHKDRKAFF; cdr3_nt: TGTGCCAGCAGCCATAAAGACCGGAAAGCTTTCTTT
j_call: TRBJ1-1; clone_size: NA; d_call: NA; v_call: TRBV6-6; cdr3_aa: CASSGSVTVNTEAFF; cdr3_nt: TGTGCCAGCAGTGGGAGCGTAACAGTGAACACTGAAGCTTTCTTT
j_call: TRBJ2-7; clone_size: NA; d_call: NA; v_call: TRBV29-1; cdr3_aa: CSVVSDLEQYF; cdr3_nt: TGCAGCGTTGTCAGCGACCTCGAGCAGTACTTC
j_call: TRBJ2-2; clone_size: once; d_call: TRBD1; v_call: TRBV4-1; cdr3_aa: CASSHPEGAGPGELFF; cdr3_nt: TGCGCCAGCAGCCATCCCGAGGGGGCGGGTCCCGGGGAGCTGTTTTTT
j_call: TRBJ1-6; clone_size: NA; d_call: NA; v_call: TRBV5-4; cdr3_aa: CASSFRGENSPLHF; cdr3_nt: TGTGCCAGCAGCTTCCGGGGCGAGAATTCACCCCTCCACTTT
j_call: TRBJ2-1; clone_size: once; d_call: NA; v_call: TRBV29-1; cdr3_aa: CSAPGAGYNEQFF; cdr3_nt: TGCAGCGCCCCGGGGGCCGGGTACAATGAGCAGTTCTTC
j_call: TRBJ2-1; clone_size: once; d_call: NA; v_call: TRBV18; cdr3_aa: CASSPGGTGRYNEQFF; cdr3_nt: TGTGCCAGCTCGCCGGGAGGGACAGGTAGATACAATGAGCAGTTCTTC
j_call: TRBJ1-1; clone_size: NA; d_call: NA; v_call: TRBV2; cdr3_aa: CASSGLEAFF; cdr3_nt: TGTGCCAGCAGTGGCCTAGAAGCTTTCTTT
j_call: TRBJ2-1; clone_size: NA; d_call: TRBD1; v_call: TRBV6-6; cdr3_aa: CASATGGSYNEQFF; cdr3_nt: TGTGCCAGCGCAACAGGGGGTTCCTACAATGAGCAGTTCTTC